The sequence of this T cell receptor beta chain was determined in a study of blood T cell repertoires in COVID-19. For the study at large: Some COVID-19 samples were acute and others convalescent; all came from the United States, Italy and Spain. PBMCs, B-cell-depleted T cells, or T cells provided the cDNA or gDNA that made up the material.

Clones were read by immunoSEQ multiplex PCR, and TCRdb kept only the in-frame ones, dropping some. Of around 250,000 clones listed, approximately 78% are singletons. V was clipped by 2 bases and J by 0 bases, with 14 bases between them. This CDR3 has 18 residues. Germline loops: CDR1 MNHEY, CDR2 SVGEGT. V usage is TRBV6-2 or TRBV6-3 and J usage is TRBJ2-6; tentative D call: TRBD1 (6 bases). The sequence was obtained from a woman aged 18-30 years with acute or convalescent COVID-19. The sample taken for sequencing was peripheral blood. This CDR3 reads CASSYGGLISSGANVLTF. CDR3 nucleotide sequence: TGTGCCAGCAGTTACGGGGGCCTAATATCCTCTGGGGCCAACGTCCTGACTTTC.